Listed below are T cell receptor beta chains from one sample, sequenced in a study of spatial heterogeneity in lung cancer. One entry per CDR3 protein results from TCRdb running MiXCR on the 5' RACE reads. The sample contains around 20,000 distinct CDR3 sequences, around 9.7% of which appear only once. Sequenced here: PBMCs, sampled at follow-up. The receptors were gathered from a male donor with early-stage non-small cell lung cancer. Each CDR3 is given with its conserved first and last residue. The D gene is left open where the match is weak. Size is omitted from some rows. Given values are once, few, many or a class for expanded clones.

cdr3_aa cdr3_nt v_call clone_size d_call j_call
CASSPGTSGAVETQYF TGCGCCAGCAGCCCCGGGACTAGCGGGGCGGTAGAGACCCAGTACTTC TRBV5-1 few TRBD2 TRBJ2-5
CASSLQGLNEQFF TGTGCCAGCAGCTTACAGGGTCTCAATGAGCAGTTCTTC TRBV7-2 few NA TRBJ2-1
CSAGRQGEKGEQYF TGCAGTGCTGGCCGACAGGGGGAAAAGGGCGAGCAGTACTTC TRBV20-1 NA TRBD1 TRBJ2-7
CASSLGGSDTQYF TGTGCCAGCAGCTTAGGTGGGTCGGATACGCAGTATTTT TRBV7-9 many NA TRBJ2-3
CASSQESGPPIF TGTGCCAGCAGCCAAGAAAGCGGGCCCCCAATCTTC TRBV3-1 few NA TRBJ2-1
CASRRGGLETQYF TGTGCCTCCAGGCGGGGGGGCCTCGAGACCCAGTACTTC TRBV28 NA TRBD2 TRBJ2-5
CASSYSGRNTQYF TGTGCCAGCAGTTACTCGGGACGGAATACGCAGTATTTT TRBV6-5 NA NA TRBJ2-3
CAGGSADTQYF TGTGCCGGGGGTTCGGCAGATACGCAGTATTTT TRBV6-2/TRBV6-3 NA NA TRBJ2-3
CASSLRAVSTEAFF TGTGCCAGCAGTTTAAGGGCGGTGAGCACTGAAGCTTTCTTT TRBV28 NA NA TRBJ1-1
CATEQGAGQPQHF TGTGCCACCGAACAGGGGGCTGGTCAGCCCCAGCATTTT TRBV2 many TRBD1 TRBJ1-5
CASSLPGQQETQYF TGTGCCAGCAGCCTCCCGGGACAGCAAGAGACCCAGTACTTC TRBV3-1 many TRBD1 TRBJ2-5
CSAEGSNQPQHF TGCAGTGCTGAGGGGAGCAATCAGCCCCAGCATTTT TRBV20-1 NA NA TRBJ1-5
CSARALGGYEQYF TGCAGTGCTAGAGCTCTCGGGGGTTACGAGCAGTACTTC TRBV20-1 NA NA TRBJ2-7
CASSFRGAQETQYF TGCGCCAGCAGCTTCCGAGGTGCCCAAGAGACCCAGTACTTC TRBV5-1 NA NA TRBJ2-5
CASSLPSGATDTQYF TGTGCCAGCAGCTTGCCAAGCGGGGCGACAGATACGCAGTATTTT TRBV5-5 many TRBD2 TRBJ2-3
CSVDRGNTIYF TGCAGCGTTGACCGAGGAAACACCATATATTTT TRBV29-1 many NA TRBJ1-3
CASSKRQSFYEQYF TGTGCCAGCAGCAAACGACAGAGCTTCTACGAGCAGTACTTC TRBV3-1 many NA TRBJ2-7
CASSQDHPYNEQFF TGCGCCAGCAGCCAAGATCACCCTTACAATGAGCAGTTCTTC TRBV4-1 many NA TRBJ2-1
CASSLWTGVNYGYTF TGTGCCAGCAGCCTCTGGACAGGAGTAAACTATGGCTACACCTTC TRBV5-5 few TRBD1 TRBJ1-2
CASSLARGVEAFF TGTGCCAGCAGCTTAGCCAGGGGGGTTGAAGCTTTCTTT TRBV7-9 NA TRBD1 TRBJ1-1
CSVDGGGYNEQFF TGCAGCGTGGACGGGGGGGGCTACAATGAGCAGTTCTTC TRBV29-1 few TRBD2 TRBJ2-1
CASSIHRGPLQPQHF TGTGCCAGTAGTATTCACAGGGGACCCCTTCAGCCCCAGCATTTT TRBV19 many TRBD1 TRBJ1-5
CASSPRGEEKLFF TGTGCCAGCAGCCCTCGGGGGGAGGAAAAACTGTTTTTT TRBV9 many NA TRBJ1-4
CASSHPPSDTQYF TGCGCCAGCAGCCATCCTCCGTCAGATACGCAGTATTTT TRBV4-1 many NA TRBJ2-3
CASSLEGRRLYF TGCGCCAGCAGCTTGGAAGGGCGACGACTGTACTTC TRBV5-1 few NA TRBJ2-7
CSVGGAAHVTGELFF TGCAGCGTTGGAGGGGCAGCGCACGTCACCGGGGAGCTGTTTTTT TRBV29-1 NA NA TRBJ2-2
CASSRTRGGANVLTF TGCGCCAGCAGCCGAACTCGGGGTGGGGCCAACGTCCTGACTTTC TRBV4-3 few NA TRBJ2-6
CASSDVGGSRYSNQPQHF TGTGCCAGCAGCGACGTGGGTGGAAGCAGATATAGCAATCAGCCCCAGCATTTT TRBV21-1 many NA TRBJ1-5